Here is one TCR beta chain with its context. The CDR3 is cut off 3 residues early in the read; its end comes from the germline J gene. The CDR3 length is 12 residues. From germline, CDR1 is SGHRS and CDR2 YFSETQ. TCRdb's copy holds only in-frame clones and misses some; the assay was immunoSEQ multiplex PCR. The sample's table shows tens of thousands of clones. These data are taken from a study of T cells in women clearing cervical HPV infection. Study background: HLA type could not be excluded as a confounder.

The source of this sequence is a woman between 18 and 70 years old with a cervical HPV16 infection that either progressed to CIN3+ or cleared (not recorded which). The sample consisted of blood buffy coat. The chain employs TRBV5-1 and TRBJ1-6, with unresolved D. CDR3 bases read: TGCGCCAGCAGGGGCTTAAAAGAAGCC. Translated, it gives CASRGLKEA. The CDR3 in full is CASRGLKEALHF. The full variable domain, its missing parts supplied by reference TRBV5-1 and TRBJ1-6, is KAGVTQTPRYLIKTRGQQVTLSCSPISGHRSVSWYQQTPGQGLQFLFEYFSETQRNKGNFPGRFSGRQFSNSRSEMNVSTLELGDSALYLCASRGLKEALHFGNGTRLTVT.